The clone carrying this T cell receptor beta chain was found many times. The target antigen is unknown. Read coverage stops 3 residues before the CDR3 terminus; the germline J gene supplies the remainder. The sample is drawn from a study of T cell clonality in common variable immunodeficiency. Study-level findings and limits: In common variable immunodeficiency, TCR beta chains reportedly carried fewer deletions and N-nucleotide insertions.

The data were produced by immunoSEQ multiplex PCR, yet TCRdb's version contains in-frame clones alone and is incomplete. Singletons are absent from the sample, which has 30,000 to 40,000 clones. CDR1 and CDR2 from the germline V gene are SGHRS and YFSETQ. The CDR3 runs 13 residues. The rearrangement links TRBV5-1 to TRBJ1-2, with D possibly matching TRBD1 (6 bases). The sequencing sample was made of peripheral blood mononuclear cells. The origin of this receptor is a human donor with common variable immunodeficiency. CDR3 bases read: TGCGCCAGCAGCTTCCTCACAGGGTTAGGC. Residues: CASSFLTGLG. The whole CDR3 is CASSFLTGLGYTF.